These 31 T cell receptor beta chains originate from one sample sequenced in a study of T cell clonotyping in hematopoietic cell transplantation. Stated time point: recipient sample about 28 days before transplant, after cytoreduction. The repertoire was sequenced with immunoSEQ multiplex PCR; TCRdb's copy has only in-frame clones and lacks some. The sample records roughly 5,700 clones, approximately 80% being singletons. The specimen comprised peripheral blood mononuclear cells, sampled before stem cell transplant. These receptors all stem from a woman between 50 and 59 years old with acute myeloid leukemia. Some clones in this sample may be carry-over from other donors' samples.

The chain carries TRBV11-3 and TRBJ1-4; D not resolved. Germline V gives CDR1 SGHNT, CDR2 YENEEA. The CDR3 sequence is 13 residues long. The V end lost 3 bases, the J end lost 8 bases, and 10 bases lay between the germline ends. CDR3 sequence reads: CASSFSRQEKLFF. The DNA of the CDR3 is TGTGCCAGCAGCTTCAGCCGTCAGGAAAAACTGTTTTTT.

This rearrangement joins TRBV2 to TRBJ1-5; D might be TRBD1 (5 bases). From germline, CDR1 is SNHLY and CDR2 FYNNEI. There are 14 residues in the CDR3. Trimming shortened V by 3 bases and J by 3 bases, and 9 bases separated the two germline ends. The CDR3 DNA is TGTGCCAGCAGTGATAAGACAGACAATCAGCCCCAGCATTTT. Translated: CASSDKTDNQPQHF.

The chain is built from TRBV6-5 and TRBJ1-1, with a tentative D call TRBD1 (6 bases). The germline CDR1 and CDR2 sequences are MNHEY and SVGAGI. The CDR3 spans 13 residues. The CDR3 sequence: CSTFRTDYSEAFF. DNA of the CDR3: TGTTCTACTTTTCGGACAGATTATTCTGAAGCTTTCTTT.

The J gene is TRBJ2-3, the V gene TRBV11-2; 12 nucleotides align to TRBD2. CDR3 length: 19 amino acids. CDR1 and CDR2 (germline): SGHAT, FQNNGV. V lost 2 bases, J lost 0 bases, and 9 bases stayed unmatched. CDR3 protein: CASSLYLAGGLYSTDTQYF. In nucleotides, the CDR3 is TGTGCCAGCAGCTTATATCTAGCGGGAGGGTTGTATAGCACAGATACGCAGTATTTT.

This chain uses TRBV15 with TRBJ2-5; D remains unclear. Germline-derived CDR1 and CDR2 are LNHNV and YYDKDF (reference sequence). The CDR3 has 11 residues. Between the trimmed V and J ends, which lost 6 bases and 7 bases, there was a span of 9 bases. The CDR3 sequence: CATSWGRTQYF. DNA of the CDR3: TGTGCCACCAGTTGGGGTCGGACCCAGTACTTC. Together with reference TRBV15 and TRBJ2-5, the CDR3 gives the full variable domain: DAMVIQNPRYQVTQFGKPVTLSCSQTLNHNVMYWYQQKSSQAPKLLFHYYDKDFNNEADTPDNFQSRRPNTSFCFLDIRSPGLGDTAMYLCATSWGRTQYFGPGTRLLVL.

This clone was detected a few times. V gene TRBV18 combines with J gene TRBJ2-7; D might be TRBD1 (8 bases). The V gene lost 5 bases and the J gene lost 6 bases, with 17 bases spanning the gap. The CDR3 is made up of 14 amino acids. The V gene's germline CDR1 is KGHSH and CDR2 LQKENI. CDR3 loop: CASSSLDREGEQYF. CDR3 nucleotides: TGTGCCAGCTCATCCCTGGACAGGGAGGGCGAGCAGTACTTC.

This clone was picked up a small number of times. Here the CDR3 reads CASESADTQYF. The CDR3 nucleotides read TGTGCCAGCGAGTCTGCAGATACGCAGTATTTT. The chain employs TRBV2 and TRBJ2-3; D is ambiguous. The CDR3 runs to 11 residues. Trimming shortened V by 8 bases and J by 4 bases, and 7 bases separated the two germline ends. Germline V gives CDR1 SNHLY, CDR2 FYNNEI.

This chain joins TRBV2 and TRBJ2-2; D is ambiguous. Trimming cost V 7 bases and J 4 bases, with 13 bases left between them. From germline, CDR1 is SNHLY and CDR2 FYNNEI. This CDR3 has 14 residues. The CDR3 sequence: CASKERMGTGELFF. CDR3 bases: TGTGCCAGCAAAGAGCGAATGGGCACCGGGGAGCTGTTTTTT.

The chain couples TRBV5-6 to TRBJ1-4; D is uncertain. CDR1 and CDR2 (germline): SGHDT, YYEEEE. Trimming stripped 0 bases from V and 8 bases from J, with 14 bases between. The CDR3 runs to 15 residues. Here the CDR3 DNA reads TGTGCCAGCAGCTTGGCCGGACCCGAGGGCGAAAAACTGTTTTTT. Residues: CASSLAGPEGEKLFF.

This clone came up a few times. V usage is TRBV7-2 and J usage is TRBJ2-5; D unclear. V lost 3 bases to trimming and J lost 2 bases, with 7 bases between them. The CDR3 is 13 residues long. Germline CDR1 reads SGHTA; CDR2 reads FQGNSA. The CDR3 region has the DNA TGTGCCAGCAGCTTGGTACTTCAAGAGACCCAGTACTTC. This translates into CASSLVLQETQYF.

This clone came up a few times. J is TRBJ2-3 and V is TRBV5-6; 7 nucleotides align to TRBD1. Germline assignment: CDR1 SGHDT and CDR2 YYEEEE. V gave up 3 bases and J gave up 2 bases; unmatched junction bases: 9. This CDR3 contains 16 residues. CDR3 DNA: TGTGCCAGCAGCTCGCTCCCGGGACAGAACACAGATACGCAGTATTTT. The encoded protein is CASSSLPGQNTDTQYF. Full variable domain (rest looked up from reference TRBV5-6 and TRBJ2-3): DAGVTQSPTHLIKTRGQQVTLRCSPKSGHDTVSWYQQALGQGPQFIFQYYEEEERQRGNFPDRFSGHQFPNYSSELNVNALLLGDSALYLCASSSLPGQNTDTQYFGPGTRLTVL.

CDR3: CASSLMSLETGTGGTEAFF. CDR3 in DNA: TGTGCCAGCAGCTTAATGTCGCTAGAAACCGGGACCGGAGGGACTGAAGCTTTCTTT. The chain recombines TRBV7-3 with TRBJ1-1; D may be TRBD1 (5 bases). In germline, CDR1 is SGHTA, CDR2 FQGTGA. Trimming cost V 1 base and J 5 bases, with 26 bases left between them. The CDR3 contains 19 residues.

This rearrangement joins TRBV10-3 to TRBJ1-1; D gene unclear. Trimming pared 6 bases from V and 4 bases from J, leaving 18 bases between. Germline CDR1 and CDR2: ENHRY and SYGVKD. The CDR3 totals 15 residues. CDR3 region: CAISKQRQPGTEAFF. CDR3 bases: TGTGCCATCAGCAAACAGCGCCAACCGGGCACTGAAGCTTTCTTT.

This clone has a handful of counts. The gene calls are TRBV30 and TRBJ1-1; possibly TRBD1 for D (5 bases). V lost 1 base to trimming and J lost 4 bases, with 7 bases between them. Germline V gene lookup returns CDR1 GTSNPN and CDR2 SVGIG (reference sequence). This CDR3 is built from 12 residues. The CDR3 loop is CAWSGGTTEAFF. CDR3 bases: TGTGCCTGGAGTGGAGGGACCACTGAAGCTTTCTTT.

The genes are TRBV9 and TRBJ2-3, with 8 bases aligning to TRBD2. The CDR3 has 15 amino acids. CDR1 is SGDLS and CDR2 is YYNGEE in the germline V gene. J gave up 3 bases and V 0 bases, and 3 bases lay outside the gene matches. The CDR3 nucleotides read TGTGCCAGCAGCGTAGACGCGGGAGGAACAGATACGCAGTATTTT. This codes for CASSVDAGGTDTQYF. Together with reference TRBV9 and TRBJ2-3, the CDR3 gives the full variable domain: DSGVTQTPKHLITATGQRVTLRCSPRSGDLSVYWYQQSLDQGLQFLIQYYNGEERAKGNILERFSAQQFPDLHSELNLSSLELGDSALYFCASSVDAGGTDTQYFGPGTRLTVL.

The chain uses TRBV2 and TRBJ1-6; weak D call: TRBD1 (5 bases). The CDR3 consists of 14 residues. The germline V gene encodes CDR1 SNHLY and CDR2 FYNNEI. With 6 bases removed from V and 7 bases from J, the gap between germline ends came to 13 bases. CDR3 residues: CASSARDGNSPLHF. In DNA form, the CDR3 reads TGTGCCAGCAGCGCCCGGGACGGGAATTCACCCCTCCACTTT.

The gene calls are TRBV5-6 and TRBJ1-6, with D unclear. The CDR3 runs to 17 residues. With 4 bases removed from V and 0 bases from J, the gap between germline ends came to 14 bases. CDR1 SGHDT and CDR2 YYEEEE come from the germline V gene. The chain's CDR3 is CASSQGPRSSYNSPLHF. For the CDR3, the DNA is TGTGCCAGCAGCCAAGGACCGAGGAGCTCCTATAATTCACCCCTCCACTTT.

Here the CDR3 reads CASSLGVSRIQETQYF. CDR3 DNA: TGTGCCAGCAGCTTAGGTGTATCGCGGATTCAAGAGACCCAGTACTTC. V gene TRBV7-9 combines with J gene TRBJ2-5; D is uncertain. Germline lookup yields CDR1 SEHNR and CDR2 FQNEAQ (reference sequence). Trimming cost V 1 base and J 2 bases, with 14 bases left between them. This CDR3 region has 16 residues.

The chain links TRBV2 to TRBJ1-5, with D uncertain. V dropped 1 base and J dropped 6 bases, with 7 bases sitting between them. This CDR3 spans 13 amino acids. Germline-derived CDR1 and CDR2 are SNHLY and FYNNEI. The CDR3 bases are TGTGCCAGCAGTGAAGAAGGGATTCAGCCCCAGCATTTT. Translating it yields CASSEEGIQPQHF.

The chain links TRBV6-1 to TRBJ1-5; possibly TRBD1 for D (6 bases). The CDR3 loop spans 13 amino acids. Looked up from germline, CDR1 is MNHNS and CDR2 is SASEGT. V lost 8 bases, J lost 3 bases, and 11 bases lay in between. CDR3 protein: CASHRDYNQPQHF. The CDR3 nucleotides are TGTGCCAGCCACAGGGATTACAATCAGCCCCAGCATTTT.

This clone has only one observation. The chain couples TRBV28 to TRBJ2-3; 8 positions agree with TRBD2. Germline CDR1 reads MDHEN; CDR2 reads SYDVKM. CDR3 size: 14 residues. Germline trimming cut 3 bases from V and 3 bases from J; bases unmatched to any gene: 2. CDR3 nucleotide sequence: TGTGCCAGCAGTTTCGTAGCGGGGACAGATACGCAGTATTTT. This translates into CASSFVAGTDTQYF.

V is TRBV10-2 and J is TRBJ1-1, with no clear D. V shed 10 bases and J shed 2 bases, with 11 bases lying between them. The CDR3 sequence is 12 residues long. Germline CDR1 WSHSY, CDR2 SAAADI. The CDR3 bases are TGCGCCACCGCGGGCCCAAACACTGAAGCTTTCTTT. Translation gives CATAGPNTEAFF.

The V gene is TRBV7-2, the J gene TRBJ2-3; 12 bases line up with TRBD1. Per germline, CDR1 SGHTA and CDR2 FQGNSA. This CDR3 spans 16 amino acids. The V segment lost 0 bases and the J segment 5 bases; nucleotides outside the gene matches: 3. DNA for the CDR3: TGTGCCAGCAGCTTAGCGGGACAGGGGGCTGTAGATACGCAGTATTTT. Residues: CASSLAGQGAVDTQYF.

This rearrangement joins TRBV19 to TRBJ2-1; 10 bases are a match to TRBD2. V was pared by 6 bases and J by 2 bases, with 4 bases of the junction left unmatched. The CDR3 has 15 residues. CDR1 and CDR2 from the germline V gene are LNHDA and SQIVND (reference sequence). The CDR3 DNA sequence: TGTGCCAGTAGCGCCGGGACTAGCGCCTACAATGAGCAGTTCTTC. It yields the protein CASSAGTSAYNEQFF.

The chain couples TRBV7-2 to TRBJ2-7; D is perhaps TRBD1 or TRBD2 (6 bases each). This CDR3 has 12 residues. The germline V gene has CDR1 SGHTA and CDR2 FQGNSA. The V gene lost 5 bases and the J gene lost 7 bases, with 12 bases spanning the gap. In DNA form, the CDR3 reads TGTGCCAGCAGCAAGACTAGGGGGGAGCAGTACTTC. It is translated as CASSKTRGEQYF.

V is TRBV5-4 and J is TRBJ2-1, with TRBD1 matching 10 bases. Germline CDR1 SGHNT, CDR2 YYREEE (reference sequence). This CDR3 contains 15 residues. V shed 5 bases, J shed 7 bases, and the junction held 9 bases outside the gene matches. The CDR3 bases are TGTGCCAGCAGACTCGACAGGGGGCGAGAAAATGAGCAGTTCTTC. This gives the protein CASRLDRGRENEQFF.

This clone was observed a few times. V usage is TRBV14 and J usage is TRBJ2-7; D might be TRBD1 or TRBD2, each matching 5 bases. Germline values: CDR1 SGHDN, CDR2 FVKESK. The CDR3 is made up of 13 amino acids. The ends were cut back, 5 bases at V and 7 bases at J, with 15 bases in the middle. In nucleotides, the CDR3 is TGTGCCAGCAGCGAGGTGAGGGGCTGGGAGCAGTACTTC. It encodes CASSEVRGWEQYF.

The rearrangement links TRBV5-4 to TRBJ1-2; 7 bases match TRBD1. The V and J ends lost 4 bases and 1 base, in that order; junction bases with no gene match: 7. Germline-derived CDR1 and CDR2 are SGHNT and YYREEE (reference sequence). The CDR3 has 15 amino acids. CDR3 DNA sequence: TGTGCCAGCAGCCCCACGGGACAGAGTAACTATGGCTACACCTTC. This sequence encodes CASSPTGQSNYGYTF.

The chain has TRBV28 and TRBJ1-4; D uncertain. Trimming shortened V by 7 bases and J by 8 bases, and 11 bases separated the two germline ends. Germline assignment: CDR1 MDHEN and CDR2 SYDVKM. The CDR3 covers 12 residues. The CDR3 sequence: CASTRRKEKLFF. The CDR3 nucleotides are TGTGCCAGCACTCGGAGGAAAGAAAAACTGTTTTTT.

The chain is built from TRBV28 and TRBJ1-5, with a weak D call TRBD1 (5 bases). Germline-derived CDR1 and CDR2 are MDHEN and SYDVKM. The CDR3 sequence is 16 residues long. Trimming pared 9 bases from V and 8 bases from J, leaving 26 bases between. CDR3 in amino acids: CASLPQGVYMMKPQHF. CDR3 bases: TGTGCCAGTCTTCCTCAGGGCGTTTATATGATGAAGCCCCAGCATTTT.

The chain carries TRBV5-1 and TRBJ2-5; TRBD1 matches 7 bases. V lost 0 bases and J lost 1; bases outside the gene matches: 3. CDR1 SGHRS and CDR2 YFSETQ come from the germline V gene. The CDR3 is made up of 15 amino acids. This CDR3 is CASSLGQGGQETQYF. CDR3 in DNA: TGCGCCAGCAGCTTGGGACAGGGCGGCCAAGAGACCCAGTACTTC.